This TCR beta chain was sequenced in a study of technical replicates of blood from a handful of donors. Clones were read by immunoSEQ multiplex PCR, and TCRdb kept only the in-frame ones, dropping some. The sample shows 53,000 or so clones, just over 85% of them seen only once. Germline loops: CDR1 MGHRA, CDR2 YSYEKL. The germline V and J ends were trimmed by 0 bases and 2 bases, with 11 bases remaining between them. The CDR3 totals 15 residues. This chain links TRBV4-1 with TRBJ2-7; D perhaps matches TRBD2 (6 bases). The sequenced sample was PBMCs. The TCR sequence derives from a human donor in good health. Some clones in this sample may be carry-over from other donors' samples. CDR3 protein: CASSQDPGEAYEQYF. As DNA, the CDR3 is TGCGCCAGCAGCCAAGACCCGGGGGAGGCCTACGAGCAGTACTTC.